This TCR beta chain is drawn from a study of T cells in Graves' hyperthyroidism and ophthalmopathy (dated by TCRdb to between 2018 and 2021). For the study in its entirety: Peripheral blood was collected at initial diagnosis, before any treatment. To identify TCR V-J signatures that set the groups apart, the researchers used a discovery cohort of 100 or so patients, made up of around 40 with Graves' ophthalmopathy and 57 with stable Graves' hyperthyroidism. Prospective prediction of ophthalmopathy was tested in an independent validation cohort of some 19 hyperthyroidism patients and 15 to 17 patients who later progressed to ophthalmopathy. The roughly 100 discovery patients were randomly divided into training and test sets at a 7:3 ratio. In addition, the study compared T-cell repertoires in thyroid tissue and in blood from several Graves' hyperthyroidism patients. After blood sampling, hyperthyroidism patients were treated with methimazole at a starting dose of 30 mg daily, and ophthalmopathy patients were treated with high-dose intravenous methylprednisolone. The paper describes TCR Vbeta CDR3 sequencing of 140 or so peripheral blood samples, made up of about 40 ophthalmopathy patients, around 78 hyperthyroidism patients and about 17 progressor patients. Here is what the overall study found, with its caveats: No statistical method was used to set the sample size in advance, and investigators knew the group allocation. A 13 V-J signature model separated ophthalmopathy from stable hyperthyroidism, with nearly 90% sensitivity and 81.08% specificity in cross-validation and 80%/75% in testing. In validation, the model predicted progression to ophthalmopathy with 65% to 71% sensitivity and approximately 72% specificity, a median of about six months before onset. Most expanded thyroid clonotypes (frequency above 0.001) were also found in blood, which suggests that blood repertoires may mirror thyroid immune responses.

This clonotype was seen ten or more times. No cognate antigen has been identified for it. No much larger clonotype is one base removed from it; base qualities were not supplied. A patient counted as having stable Graves' hyperthyroidism if no progression to ophthalmopathy occurred over 18 months of follow-up. The hyperthyroidism patients were between 18 and 65 years old and newly diagnosed, with a disease duration of less than 2 months. Any patient with an uncontrolled infection, another autoimmune disease, pregnancy or lactation was excluded. Diagnoses were based on clinical symptoms, serum thyroxine and TRAb, thyroid ultrasound and orbital computed tomography. PBMCs were separated from around 9.1 ml of fresh peripheral blood using Ficoll-Paque density gradient centrifugation. Trizol reagent was used to extract total RNA, and RNA quality was then checked on an Agilent 2100 Bioanalyzer. V drops 0 bases and J drops 0 bases, leaving 8 bases in between. Measured from the cysteine to the phenylalanine, the CDR3 is 15 residues long. The sequence is cut down to CDR3 DNA, 45 bases in frame from base 1. Via the germline V gene, CDR1 is MNHEY and CDR2 SVGAGI.

TCR beta CDR3 regions were amplified from RNA transcripts. The first round of RT-PCR for the TCR CDR3 was performed with the HTBI primer set and the Qiagen OneStep RT-PCR kit. Libraries were constructed in a second round of multiplex PCR, after which size selection and purification were carried out. Libraries were sequenced paired-end with 100 bp reads on an Illumina HiSeq2000. Per the authors' processing: SOAPnuke was used to process the raw data, throwing out any read that contained adapters or uncalled bases, had a mean Phred below 15, or lacked an exact constant-primer or identifier match. COPE v1.2.5 was used to merge high-quality paired reads, and clonotypes were defined as unique nucleotide sequences. Clonotypes were aligned to IMGT TRBV, TRBD and TRBJ reference segments using MiTCR v1.1. The analysis included only V-J combinations with a frequency above 0.0001, which together covered approximately 99% of the repertoires. A TCS score was defined as the ratio between F50 (clonal expansion) and ExV (chaos), using BLOSUM62-based TCRdist between CDR3 peptides within each V-J. Welch's t-statistics and random forest reduced just over 500 V-J features to fewer than 15, which were used in a naive Bayes classifier (R e1071). TCRdb took the public reads, trimmed them with fastp at Q25, ran MiXCR for clone calling and kept in-frame beta chains. Merged by CDR3 protein, the rows form single entries marked with the most common genes and DNA. The V and J calls were determined by TCRdb, not by the authors. For this sample the table gives around 420,000 distinct CDR3 sequences, of which around 16% were detected only once. 13% to 15% of the sample is in the top ten clones.

The sequence is built from TRBV6-5 and TRBJ2-5; the D gene lacks a confident call. This TCR was sampled from a woman younger than 35 with Graves' hyperthyroidism. The sequenced material came from blood. The DNA sequence follows: TGTGCCAGCAGTTACTCGCAGCTATACCAAGAGACCCAGTACTTC. The translation is CASSYSQLYQETQYF.